This TCR beta chain was found in a study of blood T cell repertoires in COVID-19. Whole-study context: Collection of acute and convalescent COVID-19 samples took place in the United States, Italy and Spain. The cDNA or gDNA used as material had been derived from T cells, B-cell-depleted T cells, or PBMCs.

In the study's own analysis: Using reference gene primer amplification, nucleated cell counts were estimated. Produced via immunoSEQ multiplex PCR; TCRdb's table is partial and in-frame only. D and trimming were read from the DNA, whereas the V and J calls and clone size are those reported in that table. The sample shows about 190,000 clones, roughly 90% of them seen only once. This clone has just one count. The sample was peripheral blood. This sequence was found in a middle-aged man with acute or convalescent COVID-19.

The CDR3 DNA sequence: TGTGCCAGCAGACCGGGACAGGGGGCGGTCTATGGCTACACCTTC. Amino acids: CASRPGQGAVYGYTF. The V and J genes are TRBV2 and TRBJ1-2; 12 nucleotides match TRBD1. CDR1 and CDR2 from the germline V gene are SNHLY and FYNNEI. CDR3 size: 15 residues. V was clipped by 6 bases and J by 4 bases; unmatched bases: 6.